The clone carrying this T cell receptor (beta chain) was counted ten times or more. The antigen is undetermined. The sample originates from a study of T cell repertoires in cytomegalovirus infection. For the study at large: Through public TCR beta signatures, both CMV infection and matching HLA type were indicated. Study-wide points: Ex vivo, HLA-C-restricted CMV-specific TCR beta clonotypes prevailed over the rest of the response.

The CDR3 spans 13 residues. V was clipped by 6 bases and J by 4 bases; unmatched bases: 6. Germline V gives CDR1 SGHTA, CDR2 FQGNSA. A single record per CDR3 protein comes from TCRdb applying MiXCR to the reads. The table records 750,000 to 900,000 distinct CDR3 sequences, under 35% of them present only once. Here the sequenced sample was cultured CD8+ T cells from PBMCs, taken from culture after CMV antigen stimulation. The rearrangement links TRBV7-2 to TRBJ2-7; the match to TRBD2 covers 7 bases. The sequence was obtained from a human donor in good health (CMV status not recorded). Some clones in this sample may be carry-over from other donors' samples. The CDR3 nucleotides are TGTGCCAGCAGTCTGTGGGAGGGATACGAGCAGTACTTC. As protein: CASSLWEGYEQYF.